This T cell receptor beta chain emerged from a study of cytomegalovirus exposure and HLA in healthy donors. The CDR3 contains 14 residues. Germline values: CDR1 SQVTM, CDR2 ANQGSEA. Losses at the gene ends were 7 bases for V and 1 base for J; bases not matched to a gene: 5. PCR primers comprised 60 Vbeta and 13 Jbeta primers. Here immunoSEQ multiplex PCR was the method, and the copy in TCRdb shows in-frame clones only, minus some. The table records 170,000 or so clones, roughly 84% of them present only once. V gene TRBV29-1 combines with J gene TRBJ2-3; the match to TRBD1 covers 10 bases. The clonotype comes from a boy between 2 and 10 years old in good health and CMV-seronegative. The sequenced material came from PBMCs. The CDR3 nucleotides read TGCAGCGCTAGACAGGGGGCCGGCACAGATACGCAGTATTTT. Protein product: CSARQGAGTDTQYF.